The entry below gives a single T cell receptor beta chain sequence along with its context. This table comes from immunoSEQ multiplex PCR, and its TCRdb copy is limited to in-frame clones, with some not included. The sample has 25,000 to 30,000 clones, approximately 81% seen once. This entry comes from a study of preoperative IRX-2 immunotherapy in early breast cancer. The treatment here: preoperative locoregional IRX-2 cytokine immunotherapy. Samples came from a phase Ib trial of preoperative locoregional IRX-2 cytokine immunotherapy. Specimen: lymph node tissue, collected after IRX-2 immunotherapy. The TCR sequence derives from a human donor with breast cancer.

The CDR3 here is CASSLTTGTGYTF. As DNA, the CDR3 is TGTGCCAGCAGTTTGACGACAGGGACCGGCTACACCTTC. The V call is TRBV6-8, the J call TRBJ1-2; 7 bases fit TRBD1. Germline V gene sequence: CDR1 MNHGY, CDR2 SAAAGT. This CDR3 is 13 amino acids long. After removal of 4 bases from V and 8 bases from J, the junction contained 7 bases not matched to a gene.